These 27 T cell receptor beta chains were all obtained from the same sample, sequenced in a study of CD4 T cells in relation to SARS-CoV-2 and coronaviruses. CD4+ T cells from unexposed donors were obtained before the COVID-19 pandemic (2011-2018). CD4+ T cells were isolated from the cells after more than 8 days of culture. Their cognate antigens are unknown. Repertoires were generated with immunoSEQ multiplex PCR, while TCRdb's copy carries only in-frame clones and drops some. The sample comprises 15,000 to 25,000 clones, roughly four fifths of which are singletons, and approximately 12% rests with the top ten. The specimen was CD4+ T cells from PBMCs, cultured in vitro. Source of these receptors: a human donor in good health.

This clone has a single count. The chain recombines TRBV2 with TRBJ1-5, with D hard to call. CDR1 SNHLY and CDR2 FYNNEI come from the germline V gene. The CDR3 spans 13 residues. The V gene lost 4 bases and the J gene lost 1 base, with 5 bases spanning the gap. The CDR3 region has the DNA TGTGCCAGCAGTGTAGGAAGCAATCAGCCCCAGCATTTT. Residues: CASSVGSNQPQHF. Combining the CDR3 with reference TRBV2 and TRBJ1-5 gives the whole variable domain EPEVTQTPSHQVTQMGQEVILRCVPISNHLYFYWYRQILGQKVEFLVSFYNNEISEKSEIFDDQFSVERPDGSNFTLKIRSTKLEDSAMYFCASSVGSNQPQHFGDGTRLSIL.

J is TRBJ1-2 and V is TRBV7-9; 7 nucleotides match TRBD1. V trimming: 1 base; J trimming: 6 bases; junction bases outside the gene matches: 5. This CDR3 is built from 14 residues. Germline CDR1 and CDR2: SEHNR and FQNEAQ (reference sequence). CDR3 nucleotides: TGTGCCAGCAGCTTAGACGGGACAGTTCATGGCTACACCTTC. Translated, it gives CASSLDGTVHGYTF.

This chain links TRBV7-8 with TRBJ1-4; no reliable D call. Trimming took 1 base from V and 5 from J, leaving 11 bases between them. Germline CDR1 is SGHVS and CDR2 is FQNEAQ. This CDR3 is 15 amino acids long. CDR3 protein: CASSLEDVQNEKLFF. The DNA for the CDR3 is TGTGCCAGCAGCTTAGAAGATGTACAGAATGAAAAACTGTTTTTT.

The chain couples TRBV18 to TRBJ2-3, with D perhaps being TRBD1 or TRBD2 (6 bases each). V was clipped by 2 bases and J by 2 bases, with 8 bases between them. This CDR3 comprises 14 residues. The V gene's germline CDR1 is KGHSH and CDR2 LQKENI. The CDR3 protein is CASSPTGATDTQYF. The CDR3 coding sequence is TGTGCCAGCTCACCAACGGGGGCCACAGATACGCAGTATTTT. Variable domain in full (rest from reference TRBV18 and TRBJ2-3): NAGVMQNPRHLVRRRGQEARLRCSPMKGHSHVYWYRQLPEEGLKFMVYLQKENIIDESGMPKERFSAEFPKEGPSILRIQQVVRGDSAAYFCASSPTGATDTQYFGPGTRLTVL.

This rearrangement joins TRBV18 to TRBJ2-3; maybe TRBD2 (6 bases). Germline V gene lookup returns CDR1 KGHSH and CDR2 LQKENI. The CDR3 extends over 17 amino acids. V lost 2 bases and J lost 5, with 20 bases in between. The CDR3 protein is CASSPVVIVGGKDTQYF. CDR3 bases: TGTGCCAGCTCACCAGTTGTGATCGTAGGAGGGAAAGATACGCAGTATTTT.

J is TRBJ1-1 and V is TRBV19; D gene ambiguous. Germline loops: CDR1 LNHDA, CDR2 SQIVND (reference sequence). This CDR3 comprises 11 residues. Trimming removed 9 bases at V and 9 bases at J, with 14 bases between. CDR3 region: CASTTQMKAFF. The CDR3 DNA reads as TGTGCCAGCACAACACAGATGAAAGCTTTCTTT.

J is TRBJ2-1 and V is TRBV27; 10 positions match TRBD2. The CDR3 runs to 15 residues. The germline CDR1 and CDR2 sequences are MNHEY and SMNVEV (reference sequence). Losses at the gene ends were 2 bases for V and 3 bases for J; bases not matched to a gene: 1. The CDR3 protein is CASSLLAGVYNEQFF. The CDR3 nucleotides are TGTGCCAGCAGTTTACTAGCGGGGGTCTACAATGAGCAGTTCTTC.

CDR3 loop: CASSLPSGVATGELFF. CDR3 in DNA: TGTGCCAGCAGCTTGCCTAGCGGGGTAGCAACCGGGGAGCTGTTTTTT. This chain connects TRBV7-2 to TRBJ2-2; 9 bases match TRBD2. This CDR3 has 16 amino acids. After removal of 3 bases from V and 5 bases from J, the junction contained 7 bases not matched to a gene. CDR1 and CDR2 from the germline V gene are SGHTA and FQGNSA.

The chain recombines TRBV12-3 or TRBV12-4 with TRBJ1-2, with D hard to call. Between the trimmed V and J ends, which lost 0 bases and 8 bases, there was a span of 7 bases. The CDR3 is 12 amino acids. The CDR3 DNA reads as TGTGCCAGCAGTTTAGCAGGGCTCGGCTACACCTTC. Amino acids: CASSLAGLGYTF.

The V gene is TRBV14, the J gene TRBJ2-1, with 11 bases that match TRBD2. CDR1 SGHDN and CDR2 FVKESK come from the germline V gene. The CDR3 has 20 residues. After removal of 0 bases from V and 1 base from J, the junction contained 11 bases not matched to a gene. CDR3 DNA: TGTGCCAGCAGCCAAGAACTAGCGGGAGTCTATGGTCGGTCCTACAATGAGCAGTTCTTC. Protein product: CASSQELAGVYGRSYNEQFF.

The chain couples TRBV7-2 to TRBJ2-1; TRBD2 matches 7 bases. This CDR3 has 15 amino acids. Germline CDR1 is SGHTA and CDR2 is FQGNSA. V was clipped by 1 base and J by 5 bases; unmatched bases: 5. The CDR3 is CASSLGGGKNNEQFF. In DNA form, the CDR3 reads TGTGCCAGCAGCTTAGGGGGGGGGAAGAACAATGAGCAGTTCTTC.

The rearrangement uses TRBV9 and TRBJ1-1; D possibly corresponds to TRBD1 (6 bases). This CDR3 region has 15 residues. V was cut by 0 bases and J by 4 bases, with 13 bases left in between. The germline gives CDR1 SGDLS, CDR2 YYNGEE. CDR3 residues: CASSVGAGAVTEAFF. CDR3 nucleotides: TGTGCCAGCAGCGTAGGGGCAGGGGCCGTCACTGAAGCTTTCTTT.

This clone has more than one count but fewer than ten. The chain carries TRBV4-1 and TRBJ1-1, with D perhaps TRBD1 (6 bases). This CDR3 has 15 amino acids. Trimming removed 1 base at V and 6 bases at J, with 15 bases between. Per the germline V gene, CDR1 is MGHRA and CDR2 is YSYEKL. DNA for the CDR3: TGCGCCAGCAGCCAAGGGAAGGGGGGGAGTCCTGAAGCTTTCTTT. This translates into CASSQGKGGSPEAFF.

DNA of the CDR3: TGCGCCAGCAGCTTGATGGGCAATAGCAATCAGCCCCAGCATTTT. Its protein product is CASSLMGNSNQPQHF. The chain recombines TRBV5-1 with TRBJ1-5; D unclear. Trimming shortened V by 1 base and J by 0 bases, and 8 bases separated the two germline ends. Germline assignment: CDR1 SGHRS and CDR2 YFSETQ. CDR3 length: 15 amino acids. Full variable domain (outside the CDR3, taken from reference TRBV5-1 and TRBJ1-5): KAGVTQTPRYLIKTRGQQVTLSCSPISGHRSVSWYQQTPGQGLQFLFEYFSETQRNKGNFPGRFSGRQFSNSRSEMNVSTLELGDSALYLCASSLMGNSNQPQHFGDGTRLSIL.

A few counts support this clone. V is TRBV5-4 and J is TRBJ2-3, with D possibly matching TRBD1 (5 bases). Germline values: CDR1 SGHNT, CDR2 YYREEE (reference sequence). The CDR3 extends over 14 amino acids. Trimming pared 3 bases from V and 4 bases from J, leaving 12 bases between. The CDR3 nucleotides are TGTGCCAGCAGCTCCGAGTGGGGCCCAGATACGCAGTATTTT. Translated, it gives CASSSEWGPDTQYF.

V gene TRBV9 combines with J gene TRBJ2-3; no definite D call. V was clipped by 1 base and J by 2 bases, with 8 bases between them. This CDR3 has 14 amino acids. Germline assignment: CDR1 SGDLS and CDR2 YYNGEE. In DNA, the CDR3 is TGTGCCAGCAGCGTACTCTCCAACACAGATACGCAGTATTTT. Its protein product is CASSVLSNTDTQYF.

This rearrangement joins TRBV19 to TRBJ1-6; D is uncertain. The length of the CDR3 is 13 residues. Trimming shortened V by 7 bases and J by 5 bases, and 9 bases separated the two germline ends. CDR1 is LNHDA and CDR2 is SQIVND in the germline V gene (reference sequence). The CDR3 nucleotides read TGTGCCAGTAAAGAACAGAATAATTCACCCCTCCACTTT. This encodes CASKEQNNSPLHF.

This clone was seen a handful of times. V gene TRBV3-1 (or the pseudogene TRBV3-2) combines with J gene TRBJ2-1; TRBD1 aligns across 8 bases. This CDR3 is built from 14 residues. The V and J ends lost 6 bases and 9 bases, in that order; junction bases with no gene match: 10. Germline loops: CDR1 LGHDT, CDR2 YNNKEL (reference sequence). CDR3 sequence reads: CASRLNSGGSEQFF. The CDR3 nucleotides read TGTGCCAGCAGACTTAACTCAGGGGGCTCTGAGCAGTTCTTC.

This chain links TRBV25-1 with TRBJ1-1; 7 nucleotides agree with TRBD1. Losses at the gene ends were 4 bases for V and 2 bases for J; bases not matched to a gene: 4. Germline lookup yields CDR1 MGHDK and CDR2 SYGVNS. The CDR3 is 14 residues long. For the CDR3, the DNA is TGTGCCAGCAGTGGGGGACAGAGAAACACTGAAGCTTTCTTT. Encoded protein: CASSGGQRNTEAFF.

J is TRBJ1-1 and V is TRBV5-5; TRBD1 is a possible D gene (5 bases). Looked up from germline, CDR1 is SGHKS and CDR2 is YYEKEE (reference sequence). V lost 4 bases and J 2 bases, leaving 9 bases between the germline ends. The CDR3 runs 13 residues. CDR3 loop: CASSLTVNTEAFF. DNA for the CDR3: TGTGCCAGCAGCCTGACAGTTAACACTGAAGCTTTCTTT.

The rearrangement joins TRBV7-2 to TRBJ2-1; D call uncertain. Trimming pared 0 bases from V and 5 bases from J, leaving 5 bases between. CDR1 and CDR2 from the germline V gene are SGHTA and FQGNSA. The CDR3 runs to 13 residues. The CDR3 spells CASSLALNNEQFF. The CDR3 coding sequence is TGTGCCAGCAGCTTAGCGCTCAACAATGAGCAGTTCTTC. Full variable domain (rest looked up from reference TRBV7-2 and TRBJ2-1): GAGVSQSPSNKVTEKGKDVELRCDPISGHTALYWYRQSLGQGLEFLIYFQGNSAPDKSGLPSDRFSAERTGGSVSTLTIQRTQQEDSAVYLCASSLALNNEQFFGPGTRLTVL.

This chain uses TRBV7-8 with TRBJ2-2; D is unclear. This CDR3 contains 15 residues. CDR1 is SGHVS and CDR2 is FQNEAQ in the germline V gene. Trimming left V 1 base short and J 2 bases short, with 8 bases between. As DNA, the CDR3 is TGTGCCAGCAGCTTAGTAAGCGTAAACACCGGGGAGCTGTTTTTT. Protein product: CASSLVSVNTGELFF.

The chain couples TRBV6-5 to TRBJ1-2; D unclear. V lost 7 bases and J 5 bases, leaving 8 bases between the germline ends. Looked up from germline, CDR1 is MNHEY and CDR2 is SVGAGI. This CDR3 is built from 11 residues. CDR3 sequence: CASTLGYGYTF. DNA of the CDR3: TGTGCCAGCACATTGGGTTATGGCTACACCTTC.

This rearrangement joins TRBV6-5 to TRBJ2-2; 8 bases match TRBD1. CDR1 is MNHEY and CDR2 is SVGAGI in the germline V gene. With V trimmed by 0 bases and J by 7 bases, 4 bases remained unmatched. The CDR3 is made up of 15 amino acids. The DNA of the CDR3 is TGTGCCAGCAGTTACTCACAGGGGGTGAGCGGGGAGCTGTTTTTT. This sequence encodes CASSYSQGVSGELFF.

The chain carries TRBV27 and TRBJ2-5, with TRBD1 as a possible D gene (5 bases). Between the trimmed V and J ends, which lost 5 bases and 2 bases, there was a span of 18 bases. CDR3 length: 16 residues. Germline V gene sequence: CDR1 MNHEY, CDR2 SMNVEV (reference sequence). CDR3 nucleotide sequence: TGTGCCAGCAGTGCAAGCGTTTTTCAGGGACAAGAGACCCAGTACTTC. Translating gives CASSASVFQGQETQYF.

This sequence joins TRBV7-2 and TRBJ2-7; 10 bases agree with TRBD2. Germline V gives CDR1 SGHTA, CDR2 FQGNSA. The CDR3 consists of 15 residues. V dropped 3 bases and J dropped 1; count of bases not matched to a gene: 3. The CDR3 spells CASSLGLAPSYEQYF. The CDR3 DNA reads TGTGCCAGCAGCTTGGGACTAGCGCCTTCCTACGAGCAGTACTTC.

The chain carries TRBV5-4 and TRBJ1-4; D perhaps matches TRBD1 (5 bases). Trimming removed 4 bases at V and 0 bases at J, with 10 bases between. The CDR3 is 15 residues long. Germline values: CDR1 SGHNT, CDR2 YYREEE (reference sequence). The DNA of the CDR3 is TGTGCCAGCAGCCCTACACAGGCAACTAATGAAAAACTGTTTTTT. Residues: CASSPTQATNEKLFF.